This T cell receptor (beta chain) was found in a study of shared clonotypes between healthy human individuals. Libraries were prepared by immunoSEQ multiplex PCR; TCRdb keeps only in-frame clonotypes and omits some of them. The sample consists of approximately 250,000 clones, 65% of them appearing once. Looked up from germline, CDR1 is SGDLS and CDR2 is YYNGEE. The CDR3 sequence is 16 residues long. V lost 4 bases and J lost 4; bases outside the gene matches: 6. The receptor's source is a man aged 25-45 years in good health. The rearrangement joins TRBV9 to TRBJ2-1; 12 bases fit TRBD2. The specimen was memory CD4+ T cells sorted from blood. As to subset: CD45RA-negative fraction. CDR3 loop: CASSPGLAGIYNEQFF. DNA of the CDR3: TGTGCCAGCAGCCCAGGACTAGCGGGGATATACAATGAGCAGTTCTTC.